This paragraph reports one T cell receptor (beta chain). As yet, its antigen is unknown. The V gene's germline CDR1 is SGHAT and CDR2 FQNNGV. The ends lost 5 bases at V and 5 bases at J; junction bases unmatched: 6. The CDR3 runs 14 residues. These data come from a study of cytomegalovirus exposure and HLA in healthy donors. General study points: The authors later found TCR association rates varying by HLA locus, with DRB1 most and HLA-C fewest. TCR beta sequences reportedly predicted most subjects' HLA-A and HLA-B alleles accurately. In a later analysis, donors in an Asian-associated ancestry cluster reportedly had fewer N-insertions in productive TCRs than the cohort mean. Association of a missense DCLRE1C variant with TCR beta V- and J-gene trimming was reported in a later analysis.

Amplification used 60 Vbeta primers and 13 Jbeta primers. Sequencing was performed with immunoSEQ multiplex PCR; in TCRdb, only in-frame clones are kept and a portion is missing. Among tens of thousands of clones listed, nearly 80% were seen once. This receptor was identified in a woman aged 35 to 49 in good health and CMV-seropositive. V usage is TRBV11-2 and J usage is TRBJ2-5, with 9 bases matching TRBD1. Sequencing used PBMCs. DNA for the CDR3: TGTGCCAGCAGCCCAGGGACAGGGAGGGAGACCCAGTACTTC. Protein sequence: CASSPGTGRETQYF.